The 13 T cell receptor beta chains below come from one sample, sequenced in a study of blood T cell repertoires in COVID-19. TCRdb's copy holds only in-frame clones and misses some; the assay was immunoSEQ multiplex PCR. The table records about 110,000 clones, under 75% of them present only once. The sequenced material came from peripheral blood. The origin of the receptors is a woman aged 55-70 years with acute or convalescent COVID-19.

The rearrangement joins TRBV4-3 to TRBJ1-6; no definite D call. Germline assignment: CDR1 LGHNA and CDR2 YSLEER. Trimming stripped 5 bases from V and 6 bases from J, with 11 bases between. The CDR3 sequence is 14 residues long. The CDR3 DNA is TGCGCCAGCAGCATCCAGGTTGTTAATTCACCCCTCCACTTT. It translates to CASSIQVVNSPLHF.

This sequence joins TRBV6-5 and TRBJ2-5, with D hard to call. Trimming removed 2 bases from V and 7 bases from J, with 11 bases in between. The CDR3 extends over 13 amino acids. In germline, CDR1 is MNHEY, CDR2 SVGAGI. The CDR3 spells CASSYPSTGTQYF. The CDR3 nucleotides are TGTGCCAGCAGTTACCCTTCTACCGGGACCCAGTACTTC.

This clone showed up just a few times. CDR3 sequence reads: CASSQYIGTGYEQYF. In DNA form, the CDR3 reads TGTGCCAGCAGCCAATATATTGGGACAGGCTACGAGCAGTACTTC. The chain combines TRBV3-1 (or the pseudogene TRBV3-2) with TRBJ2-7, with TRBD1 identical over 8 bases. V gave up 2 bases and J gave up 3 bases; unmatched junction bases: 6. The CDR3 has 15 residues. Per germline, CDR1 LGHDT and CDR2 YNNKEL (reference sequence).

This clone was found once. J is TRBJ2-6 and V is TRBV7-8, with TRBD1 identical over 7 bases. The CDR3 runs 15 residues. Germline V gene lookup returns CDR1 SGHVS and CDR2 FQNEAQ. The V segment lost 4 bases and the J segment 4 bases; nucleotides outside the gene matches: 4. DNA of the CDR3: TGTGCCAGCAGCTCAGACAGGGCCGGGGCCAACGTCCTGACTTTC. Its translation: CASSSDRAGANVLTF.

The chain recombines TRBV7-8 with TRBJ2-7; TRBD2 agrees at 8 bases. From germline, CDR1 is SGHVS and CDR2 FQNEAQ. Losses at the gene ends were 2 bases for V and 0 bases for J; bases not matched to a gene: 6. The CDR3 sequence is 16 residues long. This CDR3 is CASSLFPGGNSYEQYF. The CDR3 DNA follows: TGTGCCAGCAGCTTATTTCCGGGGGGGAACTCCTACGAGCAGTACTTC. The entire variable domain, with the rest obtained from reference TRBV7-8 and TRBJ2-7, is as follows: GAGVSQSPRYKVAKRGQDVALRCDPISGHVSLFWYQQALGQGPEFLTYFQNEAQLDKSGLPSDRFFAERPEGSVSTLKIQRTQQEDSAVYLCASSLFPGGNSYEQYFGPGTRLTVT.

A note on this clone: This same CDR3 is encoded by further DNA sequences in the sample. This chain uses TRBV29-1 with TRBJ1-1; the D gene is possibly TRBD1 (5 bases). This CDR3 comprises 11 residues. V gave up 7 bases and J gave up 4 bases, with 10 bases separating them. Germline CDR1 reads SQVTM; CDR2 reads ANQGSEA. CDR3 nucleotide sequence: TGCAGCGCCCAGGGCAGCACTGAAGCTTTCTTT. This codes for CSAQGSTEAFF.

This clone was recorded only once. The J gene is TRBJ2-1, the V gene TRBV5-6; 9 positions match TRBD1. CDR1 is SGHDT, CDR2 YYEEEE, per germline. CDR3 length: 15 amino acids. V lost 4 bases to trimming and J lost 4 bases; unmatched junction nucleotides: 6. In DNA form, the CDR3 reads TGTGCCAGCAGCCTCGGGACAGGGAGTTACAATGAGCAGTTCTTC. It translates to CASSLGTGSYNEQFF.

CDR3 region: CASSRGEDNEQFF. CDR3 DNA: TGTGCCAGCAGCCGGGGGGAGGACAATGAGCAGTTCTTC. The rearrangement links TRBV28 to TRBJ2-1, with TRBD2 matching 7 bases. With V trimmed by 6 bases and J by 5 bases, 4 bases remained unmatched. This CDR3 spans 13 amino acids. Germline CDR1 reads MDHEN; CDR2 reads SYDVKM. The full variable domain, in which reference TRBV28 and TRBJ2-1 provide the parts outside the CDR3, is DVKVTQSSRYLVKRTGEKVFLECVQDMDHENMFWYRQDPGLGLRLIYFSYDVKMKEKGDIPEGYSVSREKKERFSLILESASTNQTSMYLCASSRGEDNEQFFGPGTRLTVL.

By sample share, this clone is medium-sized. CDR3 nucleotide sequence: TGTGCCACCAGTTCAGGGGGCAATCAGCCCCAGCATTTT. As protein: CATSSGGNQPQHF. The chain combines TRBV24-1 with TRBJ1-5, with D possibly TRBD1 on 6 matching bases. Trimming shortened V by 6 bases and J by 2 bases, and 7 bases separated the two germline ends. The germline V gene encodes CDR1 KGHDR and CDR2 SFDVKD. This CDR3 is built from 13 residues.

Only one count was recorded for this clone. This chain uses TRBV12-3 or TRBV12-4 with TRBJ2-7, with a weak D call TRBD2 (5 bases). The CDR3 contains 13 residues. Between the trimmed V and J ends, which lost 10 bases and 1 base, there was a span of 14 bases. CDR3 protein: CATSRGQSYEQYF. The CDR3 coding sequence is TGTGCCACCTCAAGAGGGCAGTCCTACGAGCAGTACTTC.

This chain joins TRBV28 and TRBJ1-5; weak D call: TRBD1 (5 bases). Germline V gives CDR1 MDHEN, CDR2 SYDVKM. Deletions cut 5 bases from V and 10 bases from J, with 9 bases between. This CDR3 is built from 11 residues. CDR3 in DNA: TGTGCCAGCAGTAGGGGAGGCCCCCAGCATTTT. Translating gives CASSRGGPQHF. The full variable domain, in which reference TRBV28 and TRBJ1-5 provide the parts outside the CDR3, is DVKVTQSSRYLVKRTGEKVFLECVQDMDHENMFWYRQDPGLGLRLIYFSYDVKMKEKGDIPEGYSVSREKKERFSLILESASTNQTSMYLCASSRGGPQHFGDGTRLSIL.

The sample holds a few counts of this clone. The genes are TRBV7-9 and TRBJ1-1, with D tentatively TRBD1 (5 bases). The V gene lost 3 bases and the J gene lost 1 base, with 9 bases spanning the gap. CDR1 and CDR2 from the germline V gene are SEHNR and FQNEAQ (reference sequence). CDR3 length: 14 residues. The CDR3 DNA follows: TGTGCCAGCAGCTTTTCGCAGGGGAACACTGAAGCTTTCTTT. Residues: CASSFSQGNTEAFF.

The chain is built from TRBV7-9 and TRBJ1-2; 11 bases are shared with TRBD1. Trimming cost V 6 bases and J 6 bases; bases outside gene matches: 3. Germline lookup yields CDR1 SEHNR and CDR2 FQNEAQ (reference sequence). This CDR3 has 13 residues. The CDR3 DNA reads as TGTGCCAGCAGTTCGGACAGGGGGCATGGCTACACCTTC. Protein product: CASSSDRGHGYTF. Combining the CDR3 with reference TRBV7-9 and TRBJ1-2 gives the whole variable domain DTGVSQNPRHKITKRGQNVTFRCDPISEHNRLYWYRQTLGQGPEFLTYFQNEAQLEKSRLLSDRFSAERPKGSFSTLEIQRTEQGDSAMYLCASSSDRGHGYTFGSGTRLTVV.